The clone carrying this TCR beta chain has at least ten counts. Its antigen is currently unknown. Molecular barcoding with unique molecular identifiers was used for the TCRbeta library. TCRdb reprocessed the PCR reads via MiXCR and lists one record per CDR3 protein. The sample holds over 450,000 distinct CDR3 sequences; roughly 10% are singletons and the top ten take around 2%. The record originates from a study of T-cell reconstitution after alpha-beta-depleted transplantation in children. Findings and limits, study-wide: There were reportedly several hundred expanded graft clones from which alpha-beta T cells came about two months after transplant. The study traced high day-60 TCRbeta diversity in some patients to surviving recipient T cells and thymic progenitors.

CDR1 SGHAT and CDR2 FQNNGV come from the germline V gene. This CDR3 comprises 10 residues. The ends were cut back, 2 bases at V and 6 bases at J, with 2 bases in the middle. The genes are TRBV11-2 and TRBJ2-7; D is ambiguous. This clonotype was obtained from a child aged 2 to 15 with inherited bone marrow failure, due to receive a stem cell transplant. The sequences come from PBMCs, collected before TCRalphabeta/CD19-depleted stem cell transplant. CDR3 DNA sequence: TGTGCCAGCAGCTTAACCGAGCAGTACTTC. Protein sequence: CASSLTEQYF.